The sequence of this TCR beta chain was determined in a study of cytomegalovirus exposure and HLA in healthy donors. Clones were read by immunoSEQ multiplex PCR, and TCRdb kept only the in-frame ones, dropping some. The sample has some 120,000 clones; 80% to 90% are singletons. The CDR3 is 15 residues long. Germline CDR1 is SGHRS and CDR2 is YFSETQ. The V segment lost 4 bases and the J segment 5 bases; nucleotides outside the gene matches: 12. In this sample, this clone turned up once. The sequence came from a woman younger than 30 in good health and CMV-seronegative. The sample was PBMCs. This rearrangement joins TRBV5-1 to TRBJ2-7; TRBD1 aligns across 7 bases. CDR3 nucleotides: TGCGCCAGCAGCCTCGATGACAGGGAAGTGGACGAGCAGTACTTC. Translation gives CASSLDDREVDEQYF.